This passage covers 15 T cell receptor beta chains from one sample sequenced in a study of T cells expressing NK-cell markers (dated by TCRdb to 2020 to 2022). Library prep was done by 5' RACE. The run used an Illumina HiSeq 2000. TCRdb reprocessed the reads and assigns one entry to each CDR3 protein sequence, leaving out DNA. The table for this sample lists about 190,000 distinct CDR3 sequences. Clones ranked in the top ten supply about 19% of the sample. The sequencing sample was made of blood T cells: a sorted CD56 or NKG2C T cell subset, CD4+ or CD8+ T cells, or bulk PBMC T cells (not recorded which). All receptors derive from a man aged 18-70 years in good health.

J is TRBJ1-1 and V is TRBV5-1. Germline CDR1 reads SGHRS; CDR2 reads YFSETQ. The CDR3 is 14 amino acids. The CDR3: CASSLAGKNTEAFF.

This chain connects TRBV18 to TRBJ2-1. The CDR3 runs to 12 residues. Per germline, CDR1 KGHSH and CDR2 LQKENI. The CDR3 sequence is CASSSKRREQFF.

The chain combines TRBV20-1 with TRBJ2-7; checking the TCRdb D call of TRBD1 is not possible without DNA. The germline V gene has CDR1 DFQATT and CDR2 SNEGSKA (reference sequence). The CDR3 is 14 residues long. The CDR3 here is CSARIRGNSYEQYF.

The chain couples TRBV4-2 to TRBJ2-2. Germline assignment: CDR1 LGHNA and CDR2 YNFKEQ. The CDR3 loop spans 17 amino acids. The CDR3 here is CASSQAPGRDDTGELFF.

The gene calls are TRBV6-4 and TRBJ2-1. Germline-derived CDR1 and CDR2 are MRHNA and SNTAGT. CDR3 size: 14 residues. CDR3 amino acids: CASSQHQENNEQFF.

V gene TRBV6-5 combines with J gene TRBJ1-4; checking the TCRdb D call of TRBD1 is not possible without DNA. The CDR3 sequence is 15 residues long. Germline CDR1 reads MNHEY; CDR2 reads SVGAGI. The CDR3 loop is CASSYSMGAGEKLFF.

The rearrangement uses TRBV15 and TRBJ2-3; the TCRdb D gene call, TRBD1, has no DNA to confirm it. Germline CDR1 LNHNV, CDR2 YYDKDF (reference sequence). This CDR3 has 13 residues. The CDR3 sequence is CATSSRGGDTQYF.

The chain joins TRBV20-1 to TRBJ1-2; as DNA is missing, the TRBD1 call by TCRdb cannot be tested. CDR3 length equals 16 residues. Looked up from germline, CDR1 is DFQATT and CDR2 is SNEGSKA (reference sequence). CDR3 protein: CSAKSRPDIANYGYTF.

J is TRBJ1-5 and V is TRBV6-5. Germline CDR1 reads MNHEY; CDR2 reads SVGAGI. The CDR3 extends over 19 amino acids. The CDR3 reads CASSYSVTSPRYPNQPQHF.

The gene calls are TRBV27 and TRBJ2-7; the D call of TRBD2 rests on TCRdb alone, since no DNA is present to check it. Per the germline V gene, CDR1 is MNHEY and CDR2 is SMNVEV (reference sequence). The CDR3 spans 16 residues. CDR3 amino acids: CASRVKRGDPAYEQYF.

This sequence joins TRBV15 and TRBJ1-5; the TCRdb D gene call, TRBD1, has no DNA to confirm it. CDR3 length equals 14 residues. CDR1 and CDR2 (germline): LNHNV, YYDKDF (reference sequence). CDR3 sequence: CATSLDGGRQPQHF.

The rearrangement joins TRBV6-1 to TRBJ1-2; the TCRdb D gene call, TRBD1, has no DNA to confirm it. The CDR3 totals 15 residues. CDR1 and CDR2 (germline): MNHNS, SASEGT. The chain's CDR3 is CASSAVQGGSYGYTF.

The chain recombines TRBV18 with TRBJ2-5; TCRdb picks TRBD1, but there is no DNA to check that call. CDR1 is KGHSH, CDR2 LQKENI, per germline. There are 15 residues in the CDR3. The CDR3 region is CASSPVPGGKETQYF.

The rearrangement uses TRBV7-9 and TRBJ2-1. The CDR3 is made up of 13 amino acids. The germline V gene encodes CDR1 SEHNR and CDR2 FQNEAQ (reference sequence). The CDR3 region is CASSLGANNEQFF. Complete variable domain (other parts from reference TRBV7-9 and TRBJ2-1): DTGVSQNPRHKITKRGQNVTFRCDPISEHNRLYWYRQTLGQGPEFLTYFQNEAQLEKSRLLSDRFSAERPKGSFSTLEIQRTEQGDSAMYLCASSLGANNEQFFGPGTRLTVL.

The chain joins TRBV14 to TRBJ2-6; checking the TCRdb D call of TRBD1 is not possible without DNA. The CDR3 totals 16 residues. Germline CDR1 and CDR2: SGHDN and FVKESK. The CDR3: CASSPLAGVGANVLTF.